Each of the 22 T cell receptor beta chains below was sequenced from the same sample in a study of beta chain features in type 1 diabetes listed by TCRdb under 2018. To prepare the library, the immunoSEQ multiplex PCR assay was applied. The entire isolated RNA was reverse transcribed using the High Capacity cDNA Reverse Transcription Kit, and thus expressed TCRB transcripts were sequenced. Entries here come from immuneACCESS through TCRdb and include only in-frame sequences with V and J called. Some clones fail to appear in such tables; in the studies checked, an unresolved V gene covers under half of the shortfall, and the cause of the remainder is unknown. In this sample the table shows about 180,000 clones, 10% to 15% of which occur a single time. The ten largest clonotypes hold 0.55% to 0.8% of the sample. Sequencing used central memory CD4+ T cells from blood. The source of these receptors is a woman between 18 and 29 years old in good health.

This clone has more than one count but fewer than ten. The rearrangement links TRBV2 to TRBJ1-2; 10 positions agree with TRBD1. The V gene's germline CDR1 is SNHLY and CDR2 FYNNEI. This CDR3 contains 13 residues. The ends lost 8 bases at V and 5 bases at J; junction bases unmatched: 5. Written as DNA, the CDR3 is TGTGCCAGCGCAGGGACAGGGGAATATGGCTACACCTTC. Translated, it gives CASAGTGEYGYTF.

This clone was picked up a small number of times. V gene TRBV29-1 combines with J gene TRBJ2-5; 10 bases are shared with TRBD1. With V trimmed by 4 bases and J by 2 bases, 7 bases remained unmatched. CDR1 and CDR2 (germline): SQVTM, ANQGSEA. The CDR3 runs 15 residues. CDR3 DNA sequence: TGCAGCGTTGCGGGACAGGGGCAAATACAAGAGACCCAGTACTTC. Its translation is CSVAGQGQIQETQYF.

The chain uses TRBV14 and TRBJ1-1, with D possibly being TRBD1 (5 bases). Per the germline V gene, CDR1 is SGHDN and CDR2 is FVKESK. The CDR3 runs 15 residues. V lost 2 bases and J 5 bases, leaving 15 bases between the germline ends. Written as DNA, the CDR3 is TGTGCCAGCAGCCAACTCCCAGGGCAAGGGACTGAAGCTTTCTTT. Translating it yields CASSQLPGQGTEAFF.

This clone was detected a few times. This chain links TRBV7-2 with TRBJ1-5; possible D gene TRBD1, 6 bases. There are 15 residues in the CDR3. V was pared by 4 bases and J by 3 bases, with 13 bases between. Germline V gene sequence: CDR1 SGHTA, CDR2 FQGNSA. The CDR3 protein is CASSSRTVLNQPQHF. The CDR3 coding sequence is TGTGCCAGCAGCTCAAGGACAGTCCTCAATCAGCCCCAGCATTTT.

The chain is built from TRBV23-1 and TRBJ2-1; a weak D match, TRBD1 (7 bases). TRBV23-1 is an ORF; its function is uncertain. The V end lost 1 base, the J end lost 8 bases, and 9 bases lay between the germline ends. The CDR3 runs to 13 residues. As DNA, the CDR3 is TGCGCCAGCAGTCAATTCAGGGGGGATGAGCAGTTCTTC. This gives the protein CASSQFRGDEQFF.

There are a few counts of this clone. V gene TRBV7-3 combines with J gene TRBJ2-3; D perhaps matches TRBD1 (5 bases). The CDR3 is made up of 12 amino acids. Trimming pared 2 bases from V and 6 bases from J, leaving 6 bases between. The germline V gene encodes CDR1 SGHTA and CDR2 FQGTGA. CDR3 DNA: TGTGCCAGCAGCTTACAGGGTGATACGCAGTATTTT. It encodes CASSLQGDTQYF.

The genes are TRBV6-6 and TRBJ1-2, with D possibly being TRBD1 (6 bases). With 6 bases removed from V and 6 bases from J, the gap between germline ends came to 14 bases. The germline gives CDR1 MNHNY, CDR2 SVGAGI (reference sequence). The CDR3 is 13 residues long. The CDR3 region has the DNA TGTGCCAGCAGAAAACAGGGCTCTGATGGCTACACCTTC. It encodes CASRKQGSDGYTF.

The chain joins TRBV19 to TRBJ1-2, with 8 nucleotides matching TRBD1. J lost 2 bases, V lost 4 bases, and 6 bases had no gene match. This CDR3 comprises 15 residues. Looked up from germline, CDR1 is LNHDA and CDR2 is SQIVND (reference sequence). The chain's CDR3 is CASSRTGQFNYGYTF. The CDR3 bases are TGTGCCAGTAGTAGGACAGGGCAATTCAACTATGGCTACACCTTC.

This clone was found a few times. J is TRBJ1-2 and V is TRBV6-4; D gene ambiguous. This CDR3 is built from 13 residues. CDR1 and CDR2 (germline): MRHNA, SNTAGT. V was cut by 3 bases and J by 3 bases, with 8 bases left in between. In nucleotides, the CDR3 is TGTGCCAGCAGTGATTCCAGGCACTATGGCTACACCTTC. Translated, it gives CASSDSRHYGYTF.

A remark on this clone: Other DNA sequences in the sample encode the same CDR3. The rearrangement links TRBV28 to TRBJ2-7; D is undetermined. V lost 3 bases, J lost 3 bases, and 3 bases lay in between. The CDR3 is 11 amino acids. CDR1 is MDHEN and CDR2 is SYDVKM in the germline V gene. The DNA of the CDR3 is TGTGCCAGCAGTTTTAGCTACGAGCAGTACTTC. Protein product: CASSFSYEQYF.

This clone was seen only a few times. The chain recombines TRBV30 with TRBJ1-1, with 8 bases matching TRBD1. Per germline, CDR1 GTSNPN and CDR2 SVGIG (reference sequence). CDR3 length equals 12 residues. V was pared by 1 base and J by 11 bases, with 6 bases of the junction left unmatched. CDR3 loop: CAWSDQGARAFF. CDR3 sequence (DNA): TGTGCCTGGAGTGACCAGGGGGCGAGGGCTTTCTTT.

This clone came up a few times. J is TRBJ2-1 and V is TRBV9; possibly TRBD2 for D (6 bases). Germline V gene sequence: CDR1 SGDLS, CDR2 YYNGEE. The CDR3 totals 14 residues. Deletions cut 4 bases from V and 7 bases from J, with 15 bases between. This CDR3 reads CASSPGVERNEQFF. The CDR3 nucleotides read TGTGCCAGCAGCCCGGGGGTGGAGAGGAATGAGCAGTTCTTC.

This clone was counted between two and nine times. The CDR3, as DNA: TGCGCCAGCAGCTTGTCCGGGACAGGGCTCGACGAGCAGTACTTC. Its translation is CASSLSGTGLDEQYF. The rearrangement uses TRBV5-1 and TRBJ2-7, with 9 bases that match TRBD1. This CDR3 has 15 amino acids. The V gene end was trimmed by 1 base and the J gene end by 5 bases; junction bases not matched to a gene: 7. Per germline, CDR1 SGHRS and CDR2 YFSETQ.

The V and J genes are TRBV29-1 and TRBJ1-1; the D gene is possibly TRBD1 (6 bases). The ends were cut back, 7 bases at V and 7 bases at J, with 16 bases in the middle. Germline CDR1 is SQVTM and CDR2 is ANQGSEA. This CDR3 spans 12 amino acids. Here the CDR3 reads CSAGTSGIEAFF. DNA of the CDR3: TGCAGCGCAGGGACATCAGGAATTGAAGCTTTCTTT.

The chain links TRBV7-8 to TRBJ2-2; possible D gene TRBD1, 5 bases. This CDR3 is 15 amino acids long. Germline V gene sequence: CDR1 SGHVS, CDR2 FQNEAQ. With 2 bases removed from V and 3 bases from J, the gap between germline ends came to 10 bases. DNA for the CDR3: TGTGCCAGCAGCTTAAGGGGTGCAGACACCGGGGAGCTGTTTTTT. It translates to CASSLRGADTGELFF. The full variable domain, with the rest looked up from reference TRBV7-8 and TRBJ2-2, is GAGVSQSPRYKVAKRGQDVALRCDPISGHVSLFWYQQALGQGPEFLTYFQNEAQLDKSGLPSDRFFAERPEGSVSTLKIQRTQQEDSAVYLCASSLRGADTGELFFGEGSRLTVL.

The chain employs TRBV4-1 and TRBJ2-4; 9 nucleotides align to TRBD1. Germline lookup yields CDR1 MGHRA and CDR2 YSYEKL. This CDR3 comprises 20 residues. J gave up 4 bases and V 0 bases, and 16 bases lay outside the gene matches. The CDR3 region has the DNA TGCGCCAGCAGCCAAGATAGCCCGGGGGACAGGGCTAAAGGGAAAAACATTCAGTACTTC. It encodes CASSQDSPGDRAKGKNIQYF.

This clone showed up many times. V usage is TRBV5-4 and J usage is TRBJ1-1; 7 bases line up with TRBD1. The germline CDR1 and CDR2 sequences are SGHNT and YYREEE (reference sequence). Germline trimming cut 0 bases from V and 1 base from J; bases unmatched to any gene: 0. CDR3 length: 14 residues. The CDR3 region is CASSLDRGNTEAFF. The CDR3 region has the DNA TGTGCCAGCAGCTTGGACAGGGGGAACACTGAAGCTTTCTTT.

In nucleotides, the CDR3 is TGTGCTTCTAGCGGGTATAATGAGCAGTTCTTC. It is translated as CASSGYNEQFF. V and J are TRBV14 and TRBJ2-1; TRBD2 agrees at 8 bases. The CDR3 extends over 11 amino acids. Germline assignment: CDR1 SGHDN and CDR2 FVKESK.

The rearrangement uses TRBV18 and TRBJ2-7; 11 nucleotides align to TRBD2. After removal of 2 bases from V and 4 bases from J, the junction contained 1 base not matched to a gene. The CDR3 sequence is 14 residues long. Germline V CDR1 and CDR2: KGHSH, LQKENI. CDR3 sequence: CASSPTSGSYEQYF. In nucleotides, the CDR3 is TGTGCCAGCTCACCAACTAGCGGGAGTTACGAGCAGTACTTC.

This clone has only a few counts. This sequence joins TRBV5-6 and TRBJ1-1, with D unresolved. This CDR3 spans 13 amino acids. The germline V and J ends were trimmed by 2 bases and 0 bases, with 5 bases remaining between them. CDR1 is SGHDT, CDR2 YYEEEE, per germline. CDR3 DNA sequence: TGTGCCAGCAGCTTCCAGATGAACACTGAAGCTTTCTTT. It is translated as CASSFQMNTEAFF.

The chain links TRBV14 to TRBJ2-1, with 12 positions matching TRBD2. The J segment lost 8 bases and the V segment lost 1 base, leaving 3 bases of the junction unmatched. The CDR3 runs 15 residues. In germline, CDR1 is SGHDN, CDR2 FVKESK. The CDR3 nucleotides are TGTGCCAGCAGCCAAGGGCTAGCGGGAGGGTATGAGCAGTTCTTC. Translation: CASSQGLAGGYEQFF.

This clone has a handful of counts. The sample carries other DNA sequences with the same CDR3. This chain connects TRBV20-1 to TRBJ2-5; D is possibly TRBD1 (6 bases). CDR1 is DFQATT, CDR2 SNEGSKA, per germline (reference sequence). The ends were cut back, 6 bases at V and 4 bases at J, with 6 bases in the middle. CDR3 length: 10 amino acids. The CDR3: CSATGETQYF. DNA of the CDR3: TGCAGTGCGACAGGAGAGACCCAGTACTTC.